This TCR beta chain was identified during a study of CD8 T cells in Susac syndrome. Overall study results and limits: The authors acknowledged that their TCR sequencing and HLA analysis involved a relatively small number of individuals.

In blood CD8+ and CD4+ T cells, TCR beta underwent sequencing. Negative isolation was applied to CD8+ and CD4+ T cells, and FACS enrichment was applied to TEMRA cells. Germline CDR1 and CDR2: LGHDT and YNNKEL (reference sequence). The CDR3 extends over 15 amino acids. V lost 1 base and J lost 5, with 14 bases in between. Random hexamers were used to reverse transcribe an amount of roughly 0.5 to 1 ug RNA. By means of immunoSEQ multiplex PCR, TCR beta CDR3 spanning 54 Vbeta and 13 Jbeta underwent amplification. Via MiXCR, TCRdb re-called the immunoSEQ multiplex PCR reads, giving one row per CDR3 protein. The sample holds a few hundred thousand distinct CDR3 sequences, just over 90% seen once. For this clonotype: Its antigen remains unidentified.

The receptor comes from a human donor with multiple sclerosis. Sequencing was performed on CD4+ T cells from PBMCs. The chain joins TRBV3-1 to TRBJ1-1, with D maybe TRBD1 (6 bases). CDR3 sequence (DNA): TGTGCCAGCAGCCAAGGAACAGGGAGGAGGACTGAAGCTTTCTTT. This encodes CASSQGTGRRTEAFF.